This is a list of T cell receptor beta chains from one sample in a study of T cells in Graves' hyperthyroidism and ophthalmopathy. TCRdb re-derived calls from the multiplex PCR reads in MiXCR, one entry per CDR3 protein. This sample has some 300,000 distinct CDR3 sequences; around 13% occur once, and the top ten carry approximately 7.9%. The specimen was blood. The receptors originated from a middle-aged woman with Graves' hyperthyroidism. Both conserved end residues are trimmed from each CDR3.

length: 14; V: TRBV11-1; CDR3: ASSLLAGWGHNEQF
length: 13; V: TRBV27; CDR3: ASSFVGGGRNEQF
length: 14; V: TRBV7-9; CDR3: ASSQGWGRSWDEQY
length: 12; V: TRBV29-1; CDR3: SVEEGAGVDIQY
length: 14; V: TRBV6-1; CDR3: ASSEAPPTANSPLH
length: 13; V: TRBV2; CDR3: ASSVGQDPGNTIY
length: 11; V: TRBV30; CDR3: AWNGDPGNEQF
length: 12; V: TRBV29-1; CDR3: SVSDRAGGYGYT
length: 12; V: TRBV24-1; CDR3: ASARGQKGHEQF
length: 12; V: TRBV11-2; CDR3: ASSRTGTSGEQY
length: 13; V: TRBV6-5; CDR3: ASSYSGGVSYEQC
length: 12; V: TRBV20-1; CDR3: SASRDRGGETQY
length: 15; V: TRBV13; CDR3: ASSLWSSQYSYNEQF
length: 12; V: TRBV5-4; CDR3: ASSSSGDAYEQY
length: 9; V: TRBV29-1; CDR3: SGGGWYEQY
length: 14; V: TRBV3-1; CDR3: ASSTPRGAQQETQY
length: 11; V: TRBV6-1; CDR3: ASSRGRDSPLH
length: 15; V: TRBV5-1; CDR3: ASSLGLGTGVYNEQF
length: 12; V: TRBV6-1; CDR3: ASSEHRERQPQH
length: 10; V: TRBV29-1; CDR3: SVEGGHTEAF
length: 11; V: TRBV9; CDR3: ASTQGTTGELF
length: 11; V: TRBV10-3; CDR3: ATIPDRGSGYT
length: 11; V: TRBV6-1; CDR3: ASSEGRDYEQY
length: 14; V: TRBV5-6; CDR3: ASRYRTGVVNTEAF
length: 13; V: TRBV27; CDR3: ASSPSYRARETQY
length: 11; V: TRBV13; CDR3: ASSLLSETEAF
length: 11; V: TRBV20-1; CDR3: SAATGAHQPQH
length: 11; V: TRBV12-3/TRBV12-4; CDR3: ASSYRLNTEAF
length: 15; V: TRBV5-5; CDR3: ASSSLGTGSSYNEQF
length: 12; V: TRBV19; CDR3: ASTPGRLRTEAF
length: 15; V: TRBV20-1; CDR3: SASPGTGGEELETQY
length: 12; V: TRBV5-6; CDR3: ASSLEVSYNEQF
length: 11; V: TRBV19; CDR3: ASRPLRSQPQH
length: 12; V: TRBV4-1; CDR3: ASSQDRAGTEQF
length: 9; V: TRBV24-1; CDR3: ATSDLEEQF
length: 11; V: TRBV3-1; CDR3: ASSQSLADTQY
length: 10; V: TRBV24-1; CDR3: ATSVTGYGYT
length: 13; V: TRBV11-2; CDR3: ASSLTTGMTEKLF
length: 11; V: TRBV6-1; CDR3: ASSEFGGGGYT
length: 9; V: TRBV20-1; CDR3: SARRNRGYT
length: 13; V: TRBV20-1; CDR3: SAPGLAGGVYEQF
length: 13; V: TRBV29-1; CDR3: SVVGTSEGTDTQY
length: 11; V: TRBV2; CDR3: ASSRRGEGGYT
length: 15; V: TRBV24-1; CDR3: ATSDRTSRSSYNEQF
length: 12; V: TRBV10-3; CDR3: ATAGQSSSYEQY
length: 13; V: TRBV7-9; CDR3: ASSSGQAPYNEQF
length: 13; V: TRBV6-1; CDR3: ASKTVGAGNQPQH
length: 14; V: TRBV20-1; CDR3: SARPVTGHSNQPQH
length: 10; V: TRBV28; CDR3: ASGQSNSPLH
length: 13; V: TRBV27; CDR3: ASSSLAGRLHEQY
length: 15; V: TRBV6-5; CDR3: ASSYSSGPGRTDTQY
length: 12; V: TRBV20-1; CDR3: SANMLRASYEQY
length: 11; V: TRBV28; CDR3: ASSLGQVNIQY